The 15 T cell receptor beta chains listed next were all sequenced from one sample in a study of T cell repertoires in cytomegalovirus infection. TCRdb re-analysed the reads in MiXCR, keeping a single row per CDR3 protein. Here the sample spans fewer than 200,000 distinct CDR3 sequences, about 20% being singletons. Specimen: PBMCs. These TCRs come from a human donor in good health (CMV status not recorded). Some clones in this sample may be carry-over from other donors' samples.

This clonotype was picked up many times. V is TRBV7-2 and J is TRBJ1-5; D unresolved. CDR1 is SGHTA and CDR2 is FQGNSA in the germline V gene. This CDR3 region has 15 residues. Trimming shortened V by 1 base and J by 2 bases, and 9 bases separated the two germline ends. The CDR3 here is CASSLGLLGNQPQHF. The CDR3 region has the DNA TGTGCCAGCAGCTTAGGACTGCTGGGCAATCAGCCCCAGCATTTT.

The chain couples TRBV11-3 to TRBJ2-2, with TRBD1 matching 8 bases. CDR3 length equals 15 residues. Germline V lookup: CDR1 SGHNT, CDR2 YENEEA. J was trimmed by 6 bases and V by 5 bases; bases with no gene match: 8. CDR3 sequence (DNA): TGTGCCAGCAGCCCGGGACAGGATCGTGCCGGGGAGCTGTTTTTT. It yields the protein CASSPGQDRAGELFF.

This clonotype has ten or more counts. The chain recombines TRBV19 with TRBJ2-1; 13 nucleotides align to TRBD2. Germline V gives CDR1 LNHDA, CDR2 SQIVND (reference sequence). Unmatched junction bases numbered 8, after V lost 3 bases and J lost 6 bases. The CDR3 runs 17 residues. The CDR3 DNA follows: TGTGCCAGTAGTATGGGACTAGCGGGAAATTCTGGCAATGAGCAGTTCTTC. This codes for CASSMGLAGNSGNEQFF.

This clonotype was counted at least ten times. J is TRBJ2-1 and V is TRBV7-2; 15 nucleotides agree with TRBD2. The CDR3 totals 18 residues. After removal of 5 bases from V and 4 bases from J, the junction contained 9 bases not matched to a gene. In germline, CDR1 is SGHTA, CDR2 FQGNSA. As DNA, the CDR3 is TGTGCCAGCAGCGTAAGATCCGGGACTAGCGGGAGGTACAATGAGCAGTTCTTC. Protein sequence: CASSVRSGTSGRYNEQFF. The full variable domain, completed using reference TRBV7-2 and TRBJ2-1, is GAGVSQSPSNKVTEKGKDVELRCDPISGHTALYWYRQSLGQGLEFLIYFQGNSAPDKSGLPSDRFSAERTGGSVSTLTIQRTQQEDSAVYLCASSVRSGTSGRYNEQFFGPGTRLTVL.

This sequence joins TRBV7-9 and TRBJ2-1, with 7 bases identical to TRBD2. The junction had 11 bases not matched to a gene; V was cut back by 3 bases and J by 6 bases. This CDR3 contains 16 residues. Germline values: CDR1 SEHNR, CDR2 FQNEAQ (reference sequence). The CDR3 here is CASSFWLAALSNEQFF. Written as DNA, the CDR3 is TGTGCCAGCAGCTTCTGGCTAGCGGCTCTCTCCAATGAGCAGTTCTTC.

The chain joins TRBV20-1 to TRBJ2-7; either TRBD1 or TRBD2 may fit D (5 bases each). The CDR3 is made up of 12 amino acids. The germline CDR1 and CDR2 sequences are DFQATT and SNEGSKA (reference sequence). V lost 4 bases and J 4 bases, leaving 11 bases between the germline ends. The CDR3 region is CSAISGGYEQYF. The CDR3 coding sequence is TGCAGTGCTATATCTGGGGGTTACGAGCAGTACTTC.

There are a few counts of this clonotype. This rearrangement joins TRBV5-1 to TRBJ1-4; TRBD1 matches 7 bases. Germline V lookup: CDR1 SGHRS, CDR2 YFSETQ. This CDR3 region has 16 residues. V shed 3 bases and J 5 bases; nucleotides not matched to a gene: 10. The CDR3 DNA sequence: TGCGCCAGCAGCTCGGATGGACAGGCTGGGAATGAAAAACTGTTTTTT. It codes for CASSSDGQAGNEKLFF.

The chain employs TRBV7-9 and TRBJ2-7; D remains ambiguous. Trimming pared 6 bases from V and 2 bases from J, leaving 11 bases between. Germline V gene sequence: CDR1 SEHNR, CDR2 FQNEAQ (reference sequence). The length of the CDR3 is 13 residues. CDR3 DNA: TGTGCCAGCAGTACCGACACCACCTACGAGCAGTACTTC. Amino acid sequence: CASSTDTTYEQYF.

This clonotype came up many times. The chain combines TRBV5-6 with TRBJ2-1, with a weak D call TRBD1 (6 bases). The V gene's germline CDR1 is SGHDT and CDR2 YYEEEE. V was shortened by 0 bases and J by 2 bases, with 15 bases between the two germline ends. The CDR3 runs to 17 residues. CDR3 DNA sequence: TGTGCCAGCAGCTTGGACCAGGGGTTTGCGACCTACAATGAGCAGTTCTTC. It is translated as CASSLDQGFATYNEQFF.

This clonotype occurred many times. The CDR3 region is CASSLVSRVYGETQYF. DNA of the CDR3: TGTGCCAGCAGCTTAGTCAGCAGGGTTTATGGAGAGACCCAGTACTTC. This chain joins TRBV7-8 and TRBJ2-5, with a weak D call TRBD1 (5 bases). The CDR3 is 16 residues long. V shed 1 base and J shed 4 bases, with 16 bases lying between them. Germline CDR1 reads SGHVS; CDR2 reads FQNEAQ.

The V call is TRBV11-2, the J call TRBJ2-3; a possible D gene is TRBD2 (7 bases). V was trimmed by 2 bases and J by 6 bases, leaving 12 bases between them. This CDR3 region has 14 residues. From germline, CDR1 is SGHAT and CDR2 FQNNGV. CDR3 in DNA: TGTGCCAGCAGCTTACCGGGGGGCGGGGATACGCAGTATTTT. This sequence encodes CASSLPGGGDTQYF.

On this clonotype: A much bigger clone sits one base away, suggesting this may be a read error. The chain is built from TRBV7-8 and TRBJ1-5, with TRBD1 matching 8 bases. With V trimmed by 5 bases and J by 3 bases, 9 bases remained unmatched. The V gene's germline CDR1 is SGHVS and CDR2 FQNEAQ. The CDR3 is 16 residues long. The CDR3 nucleotides are TGTGCCAGCAGCGCTGACGGGACAGGACTCAATCAGCCCCAGCATTTT. This translates into CASSADGTGLNQPQHF.

The chain uses TRBV7-6 and TRBJ2-1, with TRBD2 matching 8 bases. The CDR3 has 15 amino acids. In germline, CDR1 is SGHVS, CDR2 FNYEAQ. Trimming took 4 bases from V and 10 from J; bases not matched to a gene: 12. CDR3 amino acids: CASSSLAGFTGEQFF. As DNA, the CDR3 is TGTGCCAGCAGCTCGCTAGCGGGCTTTACGGGGGAGCAGTTCTTC.

This rearrangement joins TRBV9 to TRBJ1-1, with a tentative D call TRBD1 (6 bases). Per germline, CDR1 SGDLS and CDR2 YYNGEE. The CDR3 length is 16 residues. V was shortened by 3 bases and J by 1 base, with 16 bases between the two germline ends. The CDR3 coding sequence is TGTGCCAGCAGCGCTAATCTGGCAGGGGCGAACACTGAAGCTTTCTTT. It is translated as CASSANLAGANTEAFF.

There are a few counts of this clonotype. The chain uses TRBV27 and TRBJ2-1; D unclear. There are 15 residues in the CDR3. With 3 bases removed from V and 2 bases from J, the gap between germline ends came to 11 bases. Germline CDR1 is MNHEY and CDR2 is SMNVEV (reference sequence). The CDR3 region is CASSLSRPPYNEQFF. CDR3 DNA: TGTGCCAGCAGTTTGAGCAGGCCCCCCTACAATGAGCAGTTCTTC.